The rows below give T cell receptor beta chains drawn from one sample of a study of CD8+ T cells in alopecia areata. The table came from immunoSEQ multiplex PCR; TCRdb's copy has only in-frame clones and leaves some out. This sample has 100,000 to 150,000 clones, with around 60% found just once. The sample was CD4+ T cells sorted from blood, taken at week 0. The receptors here all came from a human donor with alopecia areata. CDR3s include the opening cysteine and the closing phenylalanine or tryptophan. The D gene is left open where the match is weak. Size values are once, few and many counts, or a class for expanded clones, and some rows have none.

.	TRBV9	TRBJ1-1	.	CASSLGWGLDDTEAFF	TGTGCCAGCAGCCTGGGGTGGGGGCTGGACGACACTGAAGCTTTCTTT
few	TRBV14	TRBJ2-1	.	CASSRVNEQFF	TGTGCCAGCAGCCGAGTGAATGAGCAGTTCTTC
.	TRBV7-2	TRBJ2-7	TRBD1	CASSNRAGTGVYEQYF	TGTGCCAGCAGCAATCGCGCCGGGACAGGGGTTTACGAGCAGTACTTC
.	TRBV19	TRBJ2-1	.	CASELRDGDRQFF	TGTGCCAGCGAACTCCGGGACGGCGATCGGCAGTTCTTC
.	TRBV25-1	TRBJ2-3	TRBD2	CASSYSGGSTDTQYF	TGTGCCAGCTCCTATAGCGGGGGGTCCACAGATACGCAGTATTTT
.	TRBV9	TRBJ1-1	TRBD1	CASSPVTGAGDTEAFF	TGTGCCAGCAGCCCCGTGACAGGGGCGGGGGACACTGAAGCTTTCTTT
.	TRBV7-2	TRBJ1-4	.	CASSLGGSTNEKLFF	TGTGCCAGCAGCTTAGGTGGATCAACTAATGAAAAACTGTTTTTT
few	TRBV7-9	TRBJ1-1	.	CASSLGVRRDEAFF	TGTGCCAGCAGCTTAGGGGTTCGGAGAGATGAAGCTTTCTTT
.	TRBV4-3	TRBJ2-7	.	CASSQDPGFSYEQYF	TGCGCCAGCAGCCAAGACCCGGGATTCTCCTACGAGCAGTACTTC
.	TRBV23-1	TRBJ1-3	TRBD1	CASSHRKSGRDRSFRTIYF	TGCGCCAGCAGTCACCGCAAGTCAGGTCGGGACAGATCCTTTAGAACCATATATTTT
few	TRBV5-1	TRBJ1-4	.	CASSVQDATNEKLFF	TGCGCCAGCAGCGTACAGGATGCAACTAATGAAAAACTGTTTTTT
.	TRBV28	TRBJ1-1	.	CASSPTYPDTEAFF	TGTGCCAGCAGCCCGACTTACCCTGACACTGAAGCTTTCTTT
few	TRBV5-1	TRBJ2-3	.	CASSPAVGVADTQYF	TGCGCCAGCAGCCCGGCCGTTGGGGTCGCAGATACGCAGTATTTT
.	TRBV6-5	TRBJ1-1	.	CASMRGRETEAFF	TGTGCCAGTATGCGGGGGAGGGAAACTGAAGCTTTCTTT
.	TRBV2	TRBJ1-2	.	CASSERGTPYGYTF	TGTGCCAGCAGTGAGAGGGGGACCCCCTATGGCTACACCTTC
.	TRBV7-2	TRBJ2-3	TRBD2	CASSLGRGSLTDTQYF	TGTGCCAGCAGCTTAGGACGCGGGAGTCTTACAGATACGCAGTATTTT
few	TRBV6-6	TRBJ1-5	.	CASSTPTQGPKPQHF	TGTGCCAGCAGTACTCCGACTCAGGGGCCGAAGCCCCAGCATTTT
.	TRBV6-5	TRBJ1-1	.	CATARGIDTEAFF	TGTGCTACAGCGCGGGGGATCGACACTGAAGCTTTCTTT
.	TRBV7-9	TRBJ2-7	TRBD1	CASSPPTGGPEQYF	TGTGCCAGCAGCCCACCCACAGGGGGGCCCGAGCAGTACTTC
.	TRBV5-1	TRBJ2-7	TRBD2	CASSPSRAGDYEQYF	TGCGCCAGCAGCCCAAGCCGCGCGGGAGATTACGAGCAGTACTTC
.	TRBV7-3	TRBJ2-1	.	CASSPTRVSASNEQFF	TGTGCCAGCAGCCCAACTCGGGTTTCGGCTTCCAATGAGCAGTTCTTC
.	TRBV5-1	TRBJ2-7	TRBD1	CASSLGDTGAYEQYF	TGCGCCAGCAGCTTGGGGGACACAGGGGCCTACGAGCAGTACTTC
few	TRBV18	TRBJ2-2	TRBD2	CASSPRLAGDTGELFF	TGTGCCAGCTCACCAAGACTAGCGGGAGACACCGGGGAGCTGTTTTTT
few	TRBV5-1	TRBJ2-2	.	CASSLEASRTGELFF	TGCGCCAGCAGCTTGGAGGCTTCACGCACCGGGGAGCTGTTTTTT
.	TRBV5-6	TRBJ1-1	.	CASSLYGVEAFF	TGTGCCAGCAGCTTGTACGGGGTTGAAGCTTTCTTT
.	TRBV7-9	TRBJ2-3	TRBD2	CASSFRGADTQYF	TGTGCCAGCAGCTTTCGGGGGGCAGATACGCAGTATTTT
.	TRBV5-4	TRBJ2-5	.	CASSFGSWGTQYF	TGTGCCAGCAGCTTCGGGTCGTGGGGGACCCAGTACTTC
.	TRBV29-1	TRBJ1-2	.	CSVRAVEPYGYTF	TGCAGCGTTCGAGCAGTGGAACCCTATGGCTACACCTTC
.	TRBV5-1	TRBJ2-5	.	CASSQVQETQYF	TGCGCCAGCAGCCAAGTTCAAGAGACCCAGTACTTC
.	TRBV7-9	TRBJ2-5	.	CASSPGGPNSLGTQYF	TGTGCCAGCAGCCCCGGCGGCCCGAATTCCCTGGGGACCCAGTACTTC
.	TRBV30	TRBJ2-2	.	CAWSLYTGELFF	TGTGCCTGGAGTTTATACACCGGGGAGCTGTTTTTT
.	TRBV6-6	TRBJ2-3	.	CASSHRRGSGTDTQYF	TGTGCCAGCAGTCATCGTCGGGGGTCGGGCACAGATACGCAGTATTTT
few	TRBV30	TRBJ2-1	.	CAWSVGGNQGNEQFF	TGTGCCTGGAGTGTTGGTGGGAATCAGGGCAATGAGCAGTTCTTC
few	TRBV2	TRBJ1-1	.	CASSLDGRNTEAFF	TGTGCCAGCAGTCTAGATGGACGGAACACTGAAGCTTTCTTT
.	TRBV2	TRBJ1-1	TRBD1	CAMGQGRVNTEAFF	TGTGCCATGGGACAGGGGCGGGTGAACACTGAAGCTTTCTTT
.	TRBV19	TRBJ2-2	.	CASSIEENTGELFF	TGTGCCAGTAGTATAGAGGAGAACACCGGGGAGCTGTTTTTT
.	TRBV9	TRBJ1-1	TRBD1	CASSANRGNGEAFF	TGTGCCAGCAGCGCAAACAGGGGGAATGGTGAAGCTTTCTTT
.	TRBV9	TRBJ2-2	.	CASSVSSGRSNTGELFF	TGTGCCAGCAGCGTTAGTAGTGGTCGGTCGAACACCGGGGAGCTGTTTTTT
.	TRBV2	TRBJ2-2	.	CASSEQGTNTGELFF	TGTGCCAGCAGTGAACAGGGGACGAACACCGGGGAGCTGTTTTTT
.	TRBV7-2	TRBJ2-5	.	CASSLSGGAKETQYF	TGTGCCAGCAGCTTATCGGGGGGCGCGAAAGAGACCCAGTACTTC
.	TRBV30	TRBJ2-1	TRBD1	CAPRQGPYNEQFF	TGTGCCCCTCGACAGGGGCCGTACAATGAGCAGTTCTTC
.	TRBV7-2	TRBJ2-1	TRBD2	CASSVSGSSYNEQFF	TGTGCCAGCAGCGTTAGCGGGAGCTCCTACAATGAGCAGTTCTTC
.	TRBV19	TRBJ1-5	.	CASTEGHHQPQHF	TGTGCCAGTACCGAGGGCCACCATCAGCCCCAGCATTTT
.	TRBV7-2	TRBJ2-6	TRBD1	CASSFTGTGLSGANVLTF	TGTGCCAGCAGTTTTACCGGGACAGGGCTCTCTGGGGCCAACGTCCTGACTTTC
.	TRBV6-5	TRBJ1-4	.	CASRANRATNEKLFF	TGTGCCAGCAGAGCTAACAGGGCAACTAATGAAAAACTGTTTTTT
few	TRBV7-2	TRBJ2-5	.	CASSLHGGKEETQYF	TGTGCCAGCAGCTTACATGGTGGAAAAGAAGAGACCCAGTACTTC